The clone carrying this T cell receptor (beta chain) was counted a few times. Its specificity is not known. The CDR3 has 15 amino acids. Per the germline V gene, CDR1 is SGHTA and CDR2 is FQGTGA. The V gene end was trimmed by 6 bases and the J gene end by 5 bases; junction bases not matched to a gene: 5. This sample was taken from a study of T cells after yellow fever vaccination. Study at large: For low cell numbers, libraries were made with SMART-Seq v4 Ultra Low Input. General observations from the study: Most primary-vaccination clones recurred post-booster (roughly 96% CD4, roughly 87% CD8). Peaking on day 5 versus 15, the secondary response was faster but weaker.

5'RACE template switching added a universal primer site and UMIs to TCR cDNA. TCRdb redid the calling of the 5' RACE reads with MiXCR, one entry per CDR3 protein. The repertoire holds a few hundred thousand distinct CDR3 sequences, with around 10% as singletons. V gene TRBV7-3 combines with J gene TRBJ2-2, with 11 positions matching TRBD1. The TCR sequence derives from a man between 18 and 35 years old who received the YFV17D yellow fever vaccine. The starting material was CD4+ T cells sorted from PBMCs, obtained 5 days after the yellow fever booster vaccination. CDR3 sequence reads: CASSSGQGATGELFF. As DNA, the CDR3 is TGTGCCAGCAGTTCTGGACAGGGGGCGACCGGGGAGCTGTTTTTT.